This T cell receptor (beta chain) was identified during a study of regulatory T cells in long-lasting Graves disease. Study-wide points: Persistent disease was characterized by preferential usage of TRBV28, TRBJ1-2 and TRBJ2-5. Patients whose Graves' disease persisted exhibited lower TCR diversity than those newly diagnosed.

Germline lookup yields CDR1 SNHLY and CDR2 FYNNEI. The CDR3 is made up of 15 amino acids. The V gene end was trimmed by 4 bases and the J gene end by 6 bases; junction bases not matched to a gene: 5. The time point here: newly diagnosed GD, antithyroid drugs for less than 3 months. The TCR library was made from RNA that had been extracted from PBMCs in TRIzol. In regard to this clonotype: The antigen is undetermined.

Researchers made TCR beta libraries by using iRepertoire HTBI primers and running Arm-PCR on CDR3 regions. TCRdb recomputed calls from the multiplex PCR reads with MiXCR, one row per CDR3 protein. The sample holds 400,000 to 500,000 distinct CDR3 sequences, under 15% seen once. These data were likewise used in another study, on T cells in Graves' hyperthyroidism and ophthalmopathy.

The sequence was collected from a woman in her thirties with Graves disease. The chain recombines TRBV2 with TRBJ2-2; 10 positions agree with TRBD2. The material was peripheral blood mononuclear cells (PBMCs), obtained at new diagnosis, from a patient treated with antithyroid drugs. The CDR3 sequence: CASSVTSGNPGELFF. CDR3 nucleotides: TGTGCCAGCAGTGTTACTAGCGGGAATCCCGGGGAGCTGTTTTTT.